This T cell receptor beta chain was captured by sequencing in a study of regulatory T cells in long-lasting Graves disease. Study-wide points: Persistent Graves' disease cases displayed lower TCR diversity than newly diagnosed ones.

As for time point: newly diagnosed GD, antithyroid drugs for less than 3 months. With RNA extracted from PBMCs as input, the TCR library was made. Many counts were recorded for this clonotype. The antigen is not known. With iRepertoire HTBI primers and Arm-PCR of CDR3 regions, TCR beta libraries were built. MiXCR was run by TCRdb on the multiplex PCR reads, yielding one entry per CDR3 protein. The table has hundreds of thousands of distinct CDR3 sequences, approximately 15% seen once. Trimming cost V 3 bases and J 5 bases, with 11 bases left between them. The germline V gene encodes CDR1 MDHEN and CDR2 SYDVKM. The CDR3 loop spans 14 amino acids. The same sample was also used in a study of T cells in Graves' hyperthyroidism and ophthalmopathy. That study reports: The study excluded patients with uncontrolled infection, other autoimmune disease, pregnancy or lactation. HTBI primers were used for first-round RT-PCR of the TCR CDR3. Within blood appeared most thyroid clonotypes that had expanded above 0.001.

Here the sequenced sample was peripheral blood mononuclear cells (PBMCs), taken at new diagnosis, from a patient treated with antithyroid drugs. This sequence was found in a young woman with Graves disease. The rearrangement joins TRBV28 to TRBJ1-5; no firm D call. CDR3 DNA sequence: TGTGCCAGCAGTTTGTCGTTGAGGGATCAGCCCCAGCATTTT. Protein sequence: CASSLSLRDQPQHF.